This T cell receptor beta chain derives from a study of CXCR3-negative and CXCR3-positive naive CD8 T cells. The study's findings and limits: Cryopreserved PBMCs had partly decreased CXCR3 expression; fresh PBMCs were used in most assays. Relative to CXCR3-negative naive cells, CXCR3-positive naive cells had more hydrophobic TRB CDR3s.

On this clonotype: Its antigen is currently unknown.

Triplicates of 300,000 cells were sorted from each CD8+ T cell subset. In preparing the TRB cDNA libraries, 5' RACE with UMI labels was used. TCRdb reprocessed the 5' RACE reads and stores each CDR3 protein as one record, lacking DNA. The sample spans 100,000 to 150,000 distinct CDR3 sequences; the ten largest clones claim approximately 0.29%. This clonotype was obtained from a human donor in good health. Some clones in this sample may be carry-over from other donors' samples. The sequencing sample was made of naive CXCR3- CD8+ T cells from blood. Subset described: CD45RO-CCR7+CD27+CD95- naive CD8+ T cells lacking CXCR3 (TNR3-).

This CDR3 is CASSLTSRLAGDEQFF. The V and J genes are TRBV12-3 or TRBV12-4 and TRBJ2-1; no DNA is available, so the TRBD2 call from TCRdb remains unchecked. The CDR3 runs to 16 residues.